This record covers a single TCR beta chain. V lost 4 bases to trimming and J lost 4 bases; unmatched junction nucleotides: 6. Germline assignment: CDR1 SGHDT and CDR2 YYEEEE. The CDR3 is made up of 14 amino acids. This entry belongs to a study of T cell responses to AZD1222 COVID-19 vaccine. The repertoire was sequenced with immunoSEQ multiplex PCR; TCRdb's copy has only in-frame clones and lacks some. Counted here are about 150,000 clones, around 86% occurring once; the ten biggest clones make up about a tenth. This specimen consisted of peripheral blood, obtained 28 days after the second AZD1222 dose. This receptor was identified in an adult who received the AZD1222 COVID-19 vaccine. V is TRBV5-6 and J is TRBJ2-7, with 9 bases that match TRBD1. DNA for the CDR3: TGTGCCAGCAGCCCTGGGACAGGGCCTTACGAGCAGTACTTC. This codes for CASSPGTGPYEQYF.